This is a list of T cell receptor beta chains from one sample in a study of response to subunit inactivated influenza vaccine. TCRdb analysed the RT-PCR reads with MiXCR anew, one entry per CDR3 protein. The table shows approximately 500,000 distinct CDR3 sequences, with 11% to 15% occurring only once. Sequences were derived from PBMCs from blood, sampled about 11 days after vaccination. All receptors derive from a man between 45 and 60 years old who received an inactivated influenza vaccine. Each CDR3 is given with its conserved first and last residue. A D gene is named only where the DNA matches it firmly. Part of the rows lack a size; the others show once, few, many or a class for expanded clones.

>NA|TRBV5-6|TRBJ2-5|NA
TGTGCCAGCAGCCACACTCTAGCGCAAGAGACCCAGTACTTC
CASSHTLAQETQYF
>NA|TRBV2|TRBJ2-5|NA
TGTGCCAGCAGTGAATTGGTGACTCAAGAGACCCAGTACTTC
CASSELVTQETQYF
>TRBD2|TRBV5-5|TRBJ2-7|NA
TGTGCCAGCAGCTGGGGCTCGGGAGGTAAGGGCTACGAGCAGTACTTC
CASSWGSGGKGYEQYF
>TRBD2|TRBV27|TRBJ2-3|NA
TGTGCCAGTAAACTAGCGGGAGGCGGAGATACGCAGTATTTT
CASKLAGGGDTQYF
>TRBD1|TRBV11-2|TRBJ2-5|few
TGTGCCAGCAGCTTTGAACCGGGACAGGGAAACGGACGGAGTGGGACCCAGTACTTC
CASSFEPGQGNGRSGTQYF
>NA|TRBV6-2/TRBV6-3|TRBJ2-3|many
TGTGCCAGCAACGAGGGTTCGCATACGCAGTATTTT
CASNEGSHTQYF
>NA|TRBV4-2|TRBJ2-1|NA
TGTGCCAGCAGCCAAGATTTGAGTGAGCAGTTCTTC
CASSQDLSEQFF
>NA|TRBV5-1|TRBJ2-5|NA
TGCGCCAGCAGCGGCGGCAGACAGGGAGGGGGAGAGACCCAGTACTTC
CASSGGRQGGGETQYF
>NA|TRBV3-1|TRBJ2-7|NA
TGTGCCAGCTCAACCGGGATCTCTTCCTACGAGCAGTACTTC
CASSTGISSYEQYF
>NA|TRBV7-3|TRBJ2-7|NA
TGTGCCAGCAGCATACAGGGAAGGCACTACGAGCAGTACTTC
CASSIQGRHYEQYF
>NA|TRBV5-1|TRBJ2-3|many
TGCGCCAGCAGCTTGGAAGGGGGGACTAGCACAGATACGCAGTATTTT
CASSLEGGTSTDTQYF
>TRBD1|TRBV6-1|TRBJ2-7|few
TGTGCCAGCAGTAGTCCCTCGACAGGGGCGCACTACGAGCAGTACTTC
CASSSPSTGAHYEQYF
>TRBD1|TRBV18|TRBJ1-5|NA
TGTGCCAGCTCACCACCGCCCGGGACAGTGATCTTACAGCCCCAGCATTTT
CASSPPPGTVILQPQHF
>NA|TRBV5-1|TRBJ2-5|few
TGCGCCAGCAGCTTGGAACAGGGGGGGGAGACCCAGTACTTC
CASSLEQGGETQYF
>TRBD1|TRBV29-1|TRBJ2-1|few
TGCAGCGGACAGGGGTCAGGAGAGCAGTTCTTC
CSGQGSGEQFF
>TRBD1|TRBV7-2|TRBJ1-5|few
TGTGCCAGCAGCTCGACAGGGGGTCAGCCCCAGCATTTT
CASSSTGGQPQHF
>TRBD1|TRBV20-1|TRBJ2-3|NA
TGCAGTGCTGCACCCCCGGTGGGGAGACAGGGGGCGTCAGATACGCAGTATTTT
CSAAPPVGRQGASDTQYF
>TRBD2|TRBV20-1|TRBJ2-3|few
TGCAGTGCTAGAGATCTATCTAGCGGGGCCTTCACAGATACGCAGTATTTT
CSARDLSSGAFTDTQYF
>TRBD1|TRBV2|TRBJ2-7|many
TGTGCCAGCAGCGCGGCCGGGACAGGGGGCTCCGAGCAGTACTTC
CASSAAGTGGSEQYF
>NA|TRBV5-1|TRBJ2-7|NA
TGCGCCAGCAGCATAGACTCCTCCTACGAGCAGTACTTC
CASSIDSSYEQYF
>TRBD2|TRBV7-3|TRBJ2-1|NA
TGTGCCAGCAGCTTAGGTAGCGGGAGACACAATGAGCAGTTCTTC
CASSLGSGRHNEQFF
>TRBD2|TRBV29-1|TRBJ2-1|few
TGCAGTGCGAGGGGGACTAGTGTGTCCTACAATGAGCAGTTCTTC
CSARGTSVSYNEQFF
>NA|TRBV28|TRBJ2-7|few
TGTGCCAGCACCCCCAGTCCGGCCTACGAGCAGTACTTC
CASTPSPAYEQYF
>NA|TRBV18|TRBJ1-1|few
TGTGCCAGCTCACCGGGGACTTTTGAAGCTTTCTTT
CASSPGTFEAFF
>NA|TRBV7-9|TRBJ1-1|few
TGTGCCAGCAGCTTAAGGGGCGGGGGCACTGAAGCTTTCTTT
CASSLRGGGTEAFF
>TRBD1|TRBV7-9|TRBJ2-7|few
TGTGCCAGCAGCTCCTCCGGGACAGGGGTAAACGAGCAGTACTTC
CASSSSGTGVNEQYF
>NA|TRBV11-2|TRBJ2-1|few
TGTGCCAGCAGCCCCCGACAGAACAATGAGCAGTTCTTC
CASSPRQNNEQFF
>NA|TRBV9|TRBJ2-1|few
TGTGCCAGCAGCGTAACTATAGCGGCCCCCTACAATGAGCAGTTCTTC
CASSVTIAAPYNEQFF
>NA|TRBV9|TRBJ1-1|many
TGTGCCAGCAGCGTAGTCAAAGGCCAGAACACTGAAGCTTTCTTT
CASSVVKGQNTEAFF
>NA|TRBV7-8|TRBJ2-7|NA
TGTGCCAGCAGCTTTAGGGGCAGTATCTACGAGCAGTACTTC
CASSFRGSIYEQYF
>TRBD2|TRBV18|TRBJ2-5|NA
TGTGCCAGCTCACCGACAGCGGGAGATGAGACCCAGTACTTC
CASSPTAGDETQYF
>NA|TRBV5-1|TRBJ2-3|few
TGCGCCAGCAGCTTAAACGCTGGCACAGATACGCAGTATTTT
CASSLNAGTDTQYF
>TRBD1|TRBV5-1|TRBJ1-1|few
TGCGCCAGCAGCCCGGGACAGGGTCTCACTGAAGCTTTCTTT
CASSPGQGLTEAFF
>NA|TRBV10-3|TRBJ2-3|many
TGTGCCATCAGTGAGTCAGGCTTCTATACGCAGTATTTT
CAISESGFYTQYF
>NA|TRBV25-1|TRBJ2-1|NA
TGTGCCAGCAGTGACCTCGTTTCCTACAATGAGCAGTTCTTC
CASSDLVSYNEQFF